This T cell receptor (beta chain) was captured in a study of blood T cell repertoires in COVID-19. Study at large: COVID-19 samples from acute and convalescent phases originated in the United States, Italy and Spain. Sample material is recorded as cDNA or gDNA derived from T cells, B-cell-depleted T cells, or PBMCs.

Original handling: From reference gene primer amplification, estimates of nucleated cell counts were derived. Clones were read by immunoSEQ multiplex PCR, and TCRdb kept only the in-frame ones, dropping some. That table furnishes V, J and clone size, whereas the DNA furnished D and trimming. Found here are 100,000 or so clones, about three quarters of them singletons; the top ten hold roughly 21%. The specimen sequenced was peripheral blood. This sequence originates from a woman in her 70s with acute or convalescent COVID-19.

CDR3 in amino acids: CASSVGGGGYTF. For the CDR3, the DNA is TGTGCCAGCAGCGTAGGTGGCGGTGGCTACACCTTC. The chain uses TRBV9 and TRBJ1-2; D not certain. This CDR3 comprises 12 residues. The germline V gene has CDR1 SGDLS and CDR2 YYNGEE. The ends were cut back, 0 bases at V and 7 bases at J, with 7 bases in the middle.